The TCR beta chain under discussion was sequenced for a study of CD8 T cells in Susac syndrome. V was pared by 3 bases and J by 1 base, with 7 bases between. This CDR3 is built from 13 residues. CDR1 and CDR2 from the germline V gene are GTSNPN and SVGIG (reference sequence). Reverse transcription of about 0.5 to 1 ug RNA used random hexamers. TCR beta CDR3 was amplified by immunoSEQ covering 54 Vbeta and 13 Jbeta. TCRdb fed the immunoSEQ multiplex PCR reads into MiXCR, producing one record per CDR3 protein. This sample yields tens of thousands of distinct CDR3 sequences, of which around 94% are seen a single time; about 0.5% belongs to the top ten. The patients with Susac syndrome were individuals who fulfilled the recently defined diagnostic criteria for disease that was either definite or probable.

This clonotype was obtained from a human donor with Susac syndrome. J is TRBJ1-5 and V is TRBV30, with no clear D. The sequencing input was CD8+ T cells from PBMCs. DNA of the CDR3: TGTGCCTGGAGGCCCGGGAGCAATCAGCCCCAGCATTTT. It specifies CAWRPGSNQPQHF.